Listed below are T cell receptor beta chains from one sample, sequenced in a study of shared clonotypes between healthy human individuals. Generated by immunoSEQ multiplex PCR, the TCRdb table keeps only in-frame clones and is missing some. The sample lists fewer than 650,000 clones; about 79% were seen once. Sequenced: PBMCs. These receptors came from a woman between 40 and 55 years old in good health. Some clones in this sample may be carry-over from other donors' samples. Each CDR3 is given with its conserved first and last residue. A D gene is named only where the DNA matches it firmly. The size entry is marked missing in some rows and otherwise reads once, few, many or a size class.

d_call,v_call,clone_size,j_call,cdr3_nt,cdr3_aa
NA,TRBV28,NA,TRBJ2-1,TGTGCCAGCAGTTTTTCGGGGGACCTGGAAGAGCAGTTCTTC,CASSFSGDLEEQFF
NA,TRBV5-4,NA,TRBJ1-5,TGTGCCAGCAGCTCGGACGGTTTTAATCAGCCCCAGCATTTT,CASSSDGFNQPQHF
NA,TRBV6-1,few,TRBJ1-1,TGTGCCAGCAGTGAAGCGCCGGGGATGACTGAAGCTTTCTTT,CASSEAPGMTEAFF
TRBD2,TRBV5-1,NA,TRBJ2-1,TGCGCCAGCAGCTTGGTTGGTGGTCTTGGACGGGAGGCCGCTGAGCAGTTCTTC,CASSLVGGLGREAAEQFF
NA,TRBV29-1,NA,TRBJ2-2,TGCAGCGTCAGGGTTTCGAACACCGGGGAGCTGTTTTTT,CSVRVSNTGELFF
NA,TRBV10-3,NA,TRBJ2-5,TGTGCCGAACTTGGAACGGCCTTTGGAGAGACCCAGTACTTC,CAELGTAFGETQYF
NA,TRBV7-8,once,TRBJ1-1,TGTGCCAGCAGCCAGGGGATCAACACTGAAGCTTTCTTT,CASSQGINTEAFF
NA,TRBV6-6,NA,TRBJ1-5,TGTGCCAGCAGTTACGGGGGTCAGCCCCAGCATTTT,CASSYGGQPQHF
NA,TRBV9,NA,TRBJ2-1,TGTGCCAGCAGCGTGGGGGGCTCCGATTACCCGCAGTTCTTC,CASSVGGSDYPQFF
NA,TRBV5-6,once,TRBJ2-7,TGTGCCAGCAGCTTGGCAGGGGTCCACGAGCAGTACTTC,CASSLAGVHEQYF
TRBD2,TRBV15,NA,TRBJ2-5,TGTGCCACCAGCAGAGATGCGGGACTAGCGACCGAGGGAGAGACCCAGTACTTC,CATSRDAGLATEGETQYF
NA,TRBV4-2,NA,TRBJ2-7,TGTGCCAGCAGAGGAGGACTCTCCTACGAGCAGTACTTC,CASRGGLSYEQYF
NA,TRBV11-2,NA,TRBJ1-4,TGTGCCAGCAGCTTCGACAATTCTAATGAAAAACTGTTTTTT,CASSFDNSNEKLFF